The 27 T cell receptor beta chains reported below all come from one sample, sequenced in a study of control samples from healthy donors and cancer patients. Method: immunoSEQ multiplex PCR; TCRdb's copy keeps in-frame clones and lacks some. Its table records 150,000 to 200,000 clones. The sample comprised blood. Source of these receptors: a woman in her 30s in good health.

V and J are TRBV28 and TRBJ1-1, with no clear D. The CDR3 is 14 amino acids. V lost 3 bases to trimming and J lost 0 bases, with 8 bases between them. The germline V gene encodes CDR1 MDHEN and CDR2 SYDVKM. CDR3 nucleotide sequence: TGTGCCAGCAGTTTTGCAGTAATGAACACTGAAGCTTTCTTT. Its translation is CASSFAVMNTEAFF. Based on the CDR3 plus reference TRBV28 and TRBJ1-1, the full variable domain is DVKVTQSSRYLVKRTGEKVFLECVQDMDHENMFWYRQDPGLGLRLIYFSYDVKMKEKGDIPEGYSVSREKKERFSLILESASTNQTSMYLCASSFAVMNTEAFFGQGTRLTVV.

The chain combines TRBV28 with TRBJ2-7, with 8 bases lining up with TRBD1. The length of the CDR3 is 16 residues. Trimming cost V 5 bases and J 0 bases; bases outside gene matches: 9. Per the germline V gene, CDR1 is MDHEN and CDR2 is SYDVKM. Here the CDR3 DNA reads TGTGCCAGCAGTCGGACAGGGCGACTAAGCTCCTACGAGCAGTACTTC. Protein: CASSRTGRLSSYEQYF.

J is TRBJ1-5 and V is TRBV11-2, with 8 bases that match TRBD1. CDR3 size: 17 residues. Germline V gives CDR1 SGHAT, CDR2 FQNNGV. V was pared by 7 bases and J by 0 bases, with 11 bases of the junction left unmatched. CDR3 coding DNA: TGTGCCAGCAAGGCGACCGGGACAGGAGTTAGCAATCAGCCCCAGCATTTT. Its protein is CASKATGTGVSNQPQHF.

The rearrangement links TRBV5-6 to TRBJ2-7, with 7 bases fitting TRBD2. In germline, CDR1 is SGHDT, CDR2 YYEEEE. The CDR3 length is 16 residues. The V and J ends lost 4 bases and 0 bases, in that order; junction bases with no gene match: 10. This CDR3 is CASSARDGRGSYEQYF. For the CDR3, the DNA is TGTGCCAGCAGCGCCCGAGATGGGAGGGGCTCCTACGAGCAGTACTTC. The variable domain in full, with the rest retrieved from reference TRBV5-6 and TRBJ2-7, is DAGVTQSPTHLIKTRGQQVTLRCSPKSGHDTVSWYQQALGQGPQFIFQYYEEEERQRGNFPDRFSGHQFPNYSSELNVNALLLGDSALYLCASSARDGRGSYEQYFGPGTRLTVT.

The V call is TRBV28, the J call TRBJ1-2, with TRBD1 as a possible D gene (6 bases). Germline-derived CDR1 and CDR2 are MDHEN and SYDVKM. This CDR3 region has 12 residues. Deletions cut 6 bases from V and 4 bases from J, with 9 bases between. CDR3: CASRTGIYGYTF. The CDR3 region has the DNA TGTGCCAGCAGAACAGGGATCTATGGCTACACCTTC.

This rearrangement joins TRBV27 to TRBJ1-6, with D possibly matching TRBD1 (6 bases). Trimming removed 5 bases from V and 10 bases from J, with 12 bases in between. This CDR3 is built from 13 residues. The germline V gene encodes CDR1 MNHEY and CDR2 SMNVEV (reference sequence). CDR3 region: CASSTDSRSPLHF. The CDR3, as DNA: TGTGCCAGCAGTACGGACAGTAGATCACCCCTCCACTTT.

About this clone itself: Within the sample, other DNA sequences also encode this same CDR3. The J gene is TRBJ2-5, the V gene TRBV12-3 or TRBV12-4; unclear D gene. The V gene lost 6 bases and the J gene lost 3 bases, with 5 bases spanning the gap. CDR3 length: 11 residues. The DNA of the CDR3 is TGTGCCAGCAGGGCAGAAGAGACCCAGTACTTC. Its protein is CASRAEETQYF.

This chain connects TRBV7-9 to TRBJ1-1; no clear D. V was cut by 3 bases and J by 0 bases, with 11 bases left in between. Germline V gives CDR1 SEHNR, CDR2 FQNEAQ (reference sequence). The CDR3 has 15 amino acids. DNA of the CDR3: TGTGCCAGCAGCTTCTCGGTAGGGTTGAACACTGAAGCTTTCTTT. Translating gives CASSFSVGLNTEAFF.

This chain connects TRBV2 to TRBJ1-3, with a possible D match to TRBD1 (5 bases). Trimming shortened V by 3 bases and J by 0 bases, and 6 bases separated the two germline ends. The germline gives CDR1 SNHLY, CDR2 FYNNEI. This CDR3 is 14 amino acids long. The DNA of the CDR3 is TGTGCCAGCAGTGACGGACACTCTGGAAACACCATATATTTT. It specifies CASSDGHSGNTIYF. Supplemented by reference TRBV2 and TRBJ1-3, the full variable domain reads EPEVTQTPSHQVTQMGQEVILRCVPISNHLYFYWYRQILGQKVEFLVSFYNNEISEKSEIFDDQFSVERPDGSNFTLKIRSTKLEDSAMYFCASSDGHSGNTIYFGEGSWLTVV.

The V gene is TRBV10-3, the J gene TRBJ2-1, with D hard to call. The CDR3 extends over 13 amino acids. V lost 0 bases and J 4 bases, leaving 4 bases between the germline ends. CDR1 and CDR2 from the germline V gene are ENHRY and SYGVKD. CDR3 DNA: TGTGCCATCAGTGAGTCATGGTACAATGAGCAGTTCTTC. Protein product: CAISESWYNEQFF.

The chain employs TRBV9 and TRBJ1-1; perhaps TRBD1 as D (5 bases). In germline, CDR1 is SGDLS, CDR2 YYNGEE. CDR3 size: 15 residues. With 0 bases removed from V and 5 bases from J, the gap between germline ends came to 14 bases. As DNA, the CDR3 is TGTGCCAGCAGCGTAGGAGGGGCAGGGAGGACTGAAGCTTTCTTT. It is translated as CASSVGGAGRTEAFF.

V and J are TRBV5-6 and TRBJ1-5, with D unresolved. Trimming removed 0 bases from V and 5 bases from J, with 9 bases in between. CDR1 is SGHDT and CDR2 is YYEEEE in the germline V gene. The CDR3 totals 14 residues. The CDR3 DNA is TGTGCCAGCAGCTTGGCAAGCACTTATCAGCCCCAGCATTTT. Its translation: CASSLASTYQPQHF.

The genes are TRBV5-6 and TRBJ2-1; no clear D gene. The CDR3 is made up of 16 amino acids. Germline CDR1 and CDR2: SGHDT and YYEEEE. Trimming pared 1 base from V and 4 bases from J, leaving 15 bases between. CDR3 nucleotide sequence: TGTGCCAGCAGCTTGTTCGGAGAGAGTTCTTACAATGAGCAGTTCTTC. It specifies CASSLFGESSYNEQFF.

The chain couples TRBV5-1 to TRBJ2-1, with D maybe TRBD2 (7 bases). The CDR3 consists of 13 residues. V was clipped by 1 base and J by 8 bases, with 10 bases between them. Germline V gives CDR1 SGHRS, CDR2 YFSETQ. The CDR3 reads CASSLLGGDEQFF. For the CDR3, the DNA is TGCGCCAGCAGCTTGCTAGGGGGGGATGAGCAGTTCTTC.

This rearrangement joins TRBV28 to TRBJ1-1, with 7 bases that match TRBD1. The ends lost 6 bases at V and 3 bases at J; junction bases unmatched: 7. CDR3 length equals 14 residues. Germline V gene sequence: CDR1 MDHEN, CDR2 SYDVKM. Written as DNA, the CDR3 is TGTGCCAGCAGGAGGGGACAGACCCACACTGAAGCTTTCTTT. It translates to CASRRGQTHTEAFF. The entire variable domain, with the rest obtained from reference TRBV28 and TRBJ1-1, is as follows: DVKVTQSSRYLVKRTGEKVFLECVQDMDHENMFWYRQDPGLGLRLIYFSYDVKMKEKGDIPEGYSVSREKKERFSLILESASTNQTSMYLCASRRGQTHTEAFFGQGTRLTVV.

This sequence joins TRBV3-1 (or the pseudogene TRBV3-2) and TRBJ2-5; weak D call: TRBD2 (7 bases). V was pared by 8 bases and J by 5 bases, with 15 bases between. CDR1 and CDR2 from the germline V gene are LGHDT and YNNKEL (reference sequence). The CDR3 has 13 residues. This CDR3 reads CASWGGPWETQYF. The CDR3, as DNA: TGTGCCAGCTGGGGGGGCCCTTGGGAGACCCAGTACTTC.

This sequence joins TRBV28 and TRBJ1-2; TRBD1 matches at 7 bases. The ends lost 6 bases at V and 3 bases at J; junction bases unmatched: 1. In germline, CDR1 is MDHEN, CDR2 SYDVKM. CDR3 length equals 12 residues. This CDR3 reads CASSGQDYGYTF. In DNA, the CDR3 is TGTGCCAGCAGCGGACAGGACTATGGCTACACCTTC.

The chain joins TRBV2 to TRBJ1-1; 7 bases map to TRBD1. The CDR3 loop spans 15 amino acids. V lost 7 bases, J lost 2 bases, and 10 bases stayed unmatched. The germline gives CDR1 SNHLY, CDR2 FYNNEI. The CDR3 here is CASIVGRGVNTEAFF. DNA of the CDR3: TGTGCCAGCATTGTTGGCAGGGGGGTTAACACTGAAGCTTTCTTT.

J is TRBJ2-7 and V is TRBV5-8; 12 bases agree with TRBD1. V shed 4 bases, J shed 6 bases, and the junction held 5 bases outside the gene matches. The germline gives CDR1 SGHTS, CDR2 YDEGEE. The CDR3 extends over 14 amino acids. The CDR3 here is CASSQGQGAVEQYF. The CDR3 nucleotides are TGTGCCAGCAGCCAGGGACAGGGGGCGGTCGAGCAGTACTTC.

This rearrangement joins TRBV28 to TRBJ2-1; 16 nucleotides agree with TRBD2. The V gene end was trimmed by 1 base and the J gene end by 4 bases; junction bases not matched to a gene: 10. CDR1 MDHEN and CDR2 SYDVKM come from the germline V gene. The CDR3 has 20 amino acids. DNA of the CDR3: TGTGCCAGCAGTTTATCGTACCTCGGGACTAGCGGGGGGGTATACAATGAGCAGTTCTTC. This gives the protein CASSLSYLGTSGGVYNEQFF.

The chain is built from TRBV2 and TRBJ1-2; weak D call: TRBD1 (6 bases). The CDR3 is 13 residues long. V shed 4 bases and J shed 4 bases, with 10 bases lying between them. The germline V gene encodes CDR1 SNHLY and CDR2 FYNNEI. This CDR3 reads CASSVQGIYGYTF. DNA for the CDR3: TGTGCCAGCAGTGTACAGGGAATCTATGGCTACACCTTC.

The chain couples TRBV5-1 to TRBJ2-1, with 9 bases matching TRBD1. This CDR3 has 14 amino acids. Trimming cost V 5 bases and J 7 bases; bases outside gene matches: 7. Germline CDR1 is SGHRS and CDR2 is YFSETQ. Here the CDR3 reads CASSPGQGLNEQFF. The CDR3 DNA reads TGCGCCAGCAGTCCCGGACAGGGGTTGAATGAGCAGTTCTTC.

V gene TRBV6-5 combines with J gene TRBJ2-7; D is ambiguous. The CDR3 covers 15 residues. From germline, CDR1 is MNHEY and CDR2 SVGAGI. Deletions cut 7 bases from V and 0 bases from J, with 16 bases between. This CDR3 is CASTSPGDSSYEQYF. CDR3 bases: TGTGCCAGCACCTCGCCTGGGGATAGCTCCTACGAGCAGTACTTC.

The DNA of the CDR3 is TGTGCCAGTAGTATTCCGGGGAACTATGGCTACACCTTC. Residues: CASSIPGNYGYTF. This sequence joins TRBV19 and TRBJ1-2; no definite D call. This CDR3 comprises 13 residues. Trimming took 3 bases from V and 2 from J, leaving 7 bases between them. The germline V gene encodes CDR1 LNHDA and CDR2 SQIVND (reference sequence).

This rearrangement joins TRBV19 to TRBJ1-2; D is unresolved. The CDR3 runs to 15 residues. The V end was cut by 2 bases, the J end by 4 bases, with 14 bases between. Germline V lookup: CDR1 LNHDA, CDR2 SQIVND (reference sequence). The CDR3 here is CASSIQVGVLYGYTF. The CDR3 nucleotides read TGTGCCAGTAGTATACAGGTTGGAGTCCTCTATGGCTACACCTTC.

In the case of this clone: Compared with germline, one end of the junction differs, possibly owing to a read error. V is TRBV29-1 and J is TRBJ2-7; the D gene is possibly TRBD1 (5 bases). The CDR3 extends over 12 amino acids. CDR1 SQVTM and CDR2 ANQGSEA come from the germline V gene. The CDR3 nucleotides read TGCACCGTTGCCAGGGCCCCCTACGAGCAGTACTTC. It codes for CTVARAPYEQYF.

The V gene is TRBV11-3, the J gene TRBJ2-7; TRBD1 is a possible D gene (6 bases). CDR1 is SGHNT and CDR2 is YENEEA in the germline V gene. The CDR3 runs 13 residues. The germline V and J ends were trimmed by 4 bases and 1 base, with 8 bases remaining between them. In DNA form, the CDR3 reads TGTGCCAGCAGCTCCACAGGGTCCTACGAGCAGTACTTC. This codes for CASSSTGSYEQYF.